These T cell receptor beta chains were read from a single sample in a study of beta chain features in type 1 diabetes. TCRdb's table, derived via immunoSEQ multiplex PCR, lists solely in-frame clones and lacks some. In the table there are 860,000 or so clones, 17% of which are singletons. The sample consisted of naive CD4+ T cells from blood. These receptors originate from a woman between 18 and 30 years old in good health. Both conserved end residues are part of each CDR3. The order of the fields is CDR3 protein, V gene, J gene.

CDR3: CASSESRGKKETQYF
V: TRBV25-1
J: TRBJ2-5

CDR3: CASSPLAGYNEQFF
V: TRBV7-9
J: TRBJ2-1

CDR3: CASSYTGGNEQFF
V: TRBV11-3
J: TRBJ2-1

CDR3: CASHEGDGSHEQFF
V: TRBV21-1
J: TRBJ2-1

CDR3: CAGALASTDTQYF
V: TRBV7-9
J: TRBJ2-3

CDR3: CASSKTTIGLAGSLDF
V: TRBV2
J: TRBJ2-7

CDR3: CASSLGPTGGNQPQHF
V: TRBV5-6
J: TRBJ1-5

CDR3: CASSPRRMLNTEAFF
V: TRBV28
J: TRBJ1-1

CDR3: CASNLRVGTDTQYF
V: TRBV5-1
J: TRBJ2-3

CDR3: CASSPTSSNEQFF
V: TRBV18
J: TRBJ2-1

CDR3: CASSVVGGLGTQYF
V: TRBV9
J: TRBJ2-5

CDR3: CASSRDGNYEQYF
V: TRBV7-3
J: TRBJ2-7

CDR3: CASSSNRNQPQHF
V: TRBV7-9
J: TRBJ1-5

CDR3: CASSLGGQHYGYTF
V: TRBV7-9
J: TRBJ1-2

CDR3: CASSQVSTTSYNEQFF
V: TRBV4-2
J: TRBJ2-1

CDR3: CASRRDSYQETQYF
V: TRBV2
J: TRBJ2-5

CDR3: CASSRTVNSYEQYF
V: TRBV6-1
J: TRBJ2-7

CDR3: CASSVQGSGYTF
V: TRBV7-2
J: TRBJ1-2

CDR3: CASSYRGTGGYETQYF
V: TRBV7-2
J: TRBJ2-5

CDR3: CASSLESGNQPQHF
V: TRBV5-1
J: TRBJ1-5

CDR3: CASSLDRGYSNQPQHF
V: TRBV7-8
J: TRBJ1-5

CDR3: CASRGMDRYGYTF
V: TRBV2
J: TRBJ1-2

CDR3: CASSLRNRNTGELFF
V: TRBV7-3
J: TRBJ2-2

CDR3: CASSQAPGQKSNQPQHF
V: TRBV14
J: TRBJ1-5

CDR3: CASSLGSGRARGQPQHF
V: TRBV7-9
J: TRBJ1-5

CDR3: CASTSGLNRYF
V: TRBV12-5
J: TRBJ2-7